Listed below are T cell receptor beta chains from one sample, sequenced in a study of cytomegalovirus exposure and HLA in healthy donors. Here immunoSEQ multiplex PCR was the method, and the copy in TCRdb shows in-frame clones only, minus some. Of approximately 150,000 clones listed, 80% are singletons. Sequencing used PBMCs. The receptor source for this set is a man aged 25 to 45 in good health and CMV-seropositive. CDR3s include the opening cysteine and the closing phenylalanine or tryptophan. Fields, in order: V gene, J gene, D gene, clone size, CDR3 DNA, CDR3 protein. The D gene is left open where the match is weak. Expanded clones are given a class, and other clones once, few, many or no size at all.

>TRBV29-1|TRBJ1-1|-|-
TGCAGCGTTGAAGGGGGGGTCACTGAAGCTTTCTTT
CSVEGGVTEAFF
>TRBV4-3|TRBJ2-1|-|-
TGCGCCAGCAGCCAAGCCGGGACTCGTTACAATGAGCAGTTCTTC
CASSQAGTRYNEQFF
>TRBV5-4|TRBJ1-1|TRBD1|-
TGTGCCAGCAGCGCCGACAGGGGGTGGACTGAAGCTTTCTTT
CASSADRGWTEAFF
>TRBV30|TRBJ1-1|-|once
TGTGCCTGGGGTGAGGCGGCTGACACTGAAGCTTTCTTT
CAWGEAADTEAFF
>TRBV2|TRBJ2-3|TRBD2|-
TGTGCCAGCAGGGGGACTAGCGGGAGGAGGGGCTGGCCGGCAGATACGCAGTATTTT
CASRGTSGRRGWPADTQYF
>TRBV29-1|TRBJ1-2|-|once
TGCAGCGTTGAAGGGCTCGACAGGCTCTATGGCTACACCTTC
CSVEGLDRLYGYTF
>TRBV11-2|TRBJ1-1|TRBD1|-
TGTGCCAGCAGCGTCATGACAGGGGGGAACACTGAAGCTTTCTTT
CASSVMTGGNTEAFF
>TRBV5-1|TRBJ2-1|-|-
TGCGCCAGCAGCACAAGGCGGTCCCTTTACAATGAGCAGTTCTTC
CASSTRRSLYNEQFF
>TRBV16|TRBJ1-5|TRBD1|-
TGTGCCAGCACCCTCCCCGCCGGGACAGGCAATCAGCCCCAGCATTTT
CASTLPAGTGNQPQHF
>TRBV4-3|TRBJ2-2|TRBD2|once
TGCGCCAGCAGCCTTAGCGGGGTCAACACCGGGGAGCTGTTTTTT
CASSLSGVNTGELFF
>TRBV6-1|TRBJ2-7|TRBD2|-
TGTGCCAGCAGTGAGACTAGCGCCCCCTACGAGCAGTACTTC
CASSETSAPYEQYF
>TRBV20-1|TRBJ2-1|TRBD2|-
TGCAGTGCTAGGAGCGGGGGCAGAGTCTTC
CSARSGGRVF